Included here is one TCR beta chain sequence, with context. Original handling: For nucleated cells, counts were estimated from reference gene primer amplification. Assay used: immunoSEQ multiplex PCR; TCRdb lists only in-frame clones, some missing. V and J calls and clone size follow that table, whereas D and trimming were derived from the DNA. Of roughly 30,000 clones in the sample, around 80% are singletons; the top ten hold 7.4%. The sample originates from a study of blood T cell repertoires in COVID-19. Study-wide context: Samples representing acute and convalescent COVID-19 were sourced from the United States, Italy and Spain. PBMCs, B-cell-depleted T cells, or T cells provided the cDNA or gDNA that made up the material.

Trimming removed 0 bases from V and 2 bases from J, with 8 bases in between. This CDR3 is 14 amino acids long. Germline values: CDR1 SGHRS, CDR2 YFSETQ. The chain couples TRBV5-1 to TRBJ1-1; D remains unclear. This sequence originates from a woman in her sixties with acute or convalescent COVID-19. Specimen: peripheral blood. The CDR3 bases are TGCGCCAGCAGCTTGGACAGCCGTAACACTGAAGCTTTCTTT. Translation gives CASSLDSRNTEAFF.